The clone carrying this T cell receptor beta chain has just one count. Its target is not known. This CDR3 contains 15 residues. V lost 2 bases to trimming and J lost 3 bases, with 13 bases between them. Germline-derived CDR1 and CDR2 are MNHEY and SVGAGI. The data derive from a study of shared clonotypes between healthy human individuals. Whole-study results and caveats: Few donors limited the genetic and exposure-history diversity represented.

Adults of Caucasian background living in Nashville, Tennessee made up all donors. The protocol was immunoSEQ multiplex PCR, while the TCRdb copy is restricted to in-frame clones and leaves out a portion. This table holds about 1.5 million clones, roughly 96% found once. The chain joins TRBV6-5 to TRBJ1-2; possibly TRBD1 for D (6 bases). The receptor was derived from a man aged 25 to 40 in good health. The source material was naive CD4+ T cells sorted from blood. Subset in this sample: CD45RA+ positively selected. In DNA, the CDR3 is TGTGCCAGCAGTTACACAGGGATAGACCACTATGGCTACACCTTC. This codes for CASSYTGIDHYGYTF.